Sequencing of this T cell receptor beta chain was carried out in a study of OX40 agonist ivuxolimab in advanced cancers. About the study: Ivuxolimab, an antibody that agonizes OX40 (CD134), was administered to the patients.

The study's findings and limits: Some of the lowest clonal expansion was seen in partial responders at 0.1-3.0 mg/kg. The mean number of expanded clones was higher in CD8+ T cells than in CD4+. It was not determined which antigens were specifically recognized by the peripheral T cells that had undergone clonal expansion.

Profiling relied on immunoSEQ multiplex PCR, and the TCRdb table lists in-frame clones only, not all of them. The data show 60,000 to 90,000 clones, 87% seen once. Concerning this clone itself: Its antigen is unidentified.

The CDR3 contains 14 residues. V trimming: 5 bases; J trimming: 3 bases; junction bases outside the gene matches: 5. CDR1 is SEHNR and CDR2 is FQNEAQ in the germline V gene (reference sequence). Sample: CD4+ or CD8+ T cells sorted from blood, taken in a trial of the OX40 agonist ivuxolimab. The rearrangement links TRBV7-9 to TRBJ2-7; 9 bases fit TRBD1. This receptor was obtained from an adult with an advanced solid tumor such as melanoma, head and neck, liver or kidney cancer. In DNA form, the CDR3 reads TGTGCCAGCAGCCTACGGGACAGGGTCTACGAGCAGTACTTC. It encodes CASSLRDRVYEQYF.